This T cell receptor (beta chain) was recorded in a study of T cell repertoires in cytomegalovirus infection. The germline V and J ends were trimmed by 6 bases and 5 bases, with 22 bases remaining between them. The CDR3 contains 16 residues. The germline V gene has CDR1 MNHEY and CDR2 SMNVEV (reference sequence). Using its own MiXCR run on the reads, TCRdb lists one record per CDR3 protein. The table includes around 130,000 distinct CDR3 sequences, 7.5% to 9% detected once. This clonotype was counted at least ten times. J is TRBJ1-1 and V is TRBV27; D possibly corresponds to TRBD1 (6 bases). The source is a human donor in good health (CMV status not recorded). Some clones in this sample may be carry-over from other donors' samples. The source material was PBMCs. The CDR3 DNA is TGTGCCAGCAGCCGTCTCTCGGGCAGGGGAGGAACTGAAGCTTTCTTT. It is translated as CASSRLSGRGGTEAFF.